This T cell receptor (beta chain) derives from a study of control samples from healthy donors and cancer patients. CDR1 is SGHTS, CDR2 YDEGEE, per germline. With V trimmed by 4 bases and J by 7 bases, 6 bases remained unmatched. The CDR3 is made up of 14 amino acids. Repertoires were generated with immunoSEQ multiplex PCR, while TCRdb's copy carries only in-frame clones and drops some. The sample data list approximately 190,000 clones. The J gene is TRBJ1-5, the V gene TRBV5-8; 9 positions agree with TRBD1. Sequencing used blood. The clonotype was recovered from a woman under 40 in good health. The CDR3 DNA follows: TGTGCCAGCAGCCTGGGGACAGGGTGGCAGCCCCAGCATTTT. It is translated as CASSLGTGWQPQHF.